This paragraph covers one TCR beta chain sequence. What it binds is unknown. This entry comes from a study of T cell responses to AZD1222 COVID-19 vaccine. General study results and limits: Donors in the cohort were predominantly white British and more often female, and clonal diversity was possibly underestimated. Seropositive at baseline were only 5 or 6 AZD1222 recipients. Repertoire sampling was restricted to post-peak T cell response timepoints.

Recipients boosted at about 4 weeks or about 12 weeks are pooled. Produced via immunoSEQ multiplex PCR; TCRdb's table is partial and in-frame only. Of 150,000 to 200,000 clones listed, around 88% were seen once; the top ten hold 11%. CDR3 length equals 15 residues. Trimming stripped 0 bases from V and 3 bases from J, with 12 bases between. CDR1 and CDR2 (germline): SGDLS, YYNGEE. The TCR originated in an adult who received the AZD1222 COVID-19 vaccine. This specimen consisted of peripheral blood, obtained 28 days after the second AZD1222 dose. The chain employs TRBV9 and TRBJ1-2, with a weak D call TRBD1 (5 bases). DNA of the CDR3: TGTGCCAGCAGCGTAGCTCCCGGGACCCACTATGGCTACACCTTC. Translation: CASSVAPGTHYGYTF.